The 8 T cell receptor beta chains presented below share a single source sample, sequenced in a study of CD8+ T cells in alopecia areata. RNA extraction and reverse transcription yielded cDNA as sequencing template. This table comes from immunoSEQ multiplex PCR, and its TCRdb copy is limited to in-frame clones, with some not included. Of 90,000 to 100,000 clones in the sample, roughly two fifths were seen once. Sequenced input: CD4+ T cells sorted from blood. The source of these receptors is a human donor with alopecia areata.

The chain carries TRBV19 and TRBJ2-5; D is uncertain. Trimming cost V 5 bases and J 4 bases, with 8 bases left between them. This CDR3 has 12 residues. Looked up from germline, CDR1 is LNHDA and CDR2 is SQIVND (reference sequence). CDR3 nucleotide sequence: TGTGCCAGTAGTCTTTCTGGAGAGACCCAGTACTTC. This encodes CASSLSGETQYF.

This clone was seen only a few times. The chain carries TRBV29-1 and TRBJ1-1; TRBD1 matches at 10 bases. V lost 6 bases, J lost 5 bases, and 3 bases stayed unmatched. This CDR3 contains 12 residues. Germline V lookup: CDR1 SQVTM, CDR2 ANQGSEA. The CDR3 reads CSVRTGGTEAFF. CDR3 coding DNA: TGCAGCGTCCGGACAGGGGGGACTGAAGCTTTCTTT. Full variable domain (outside the CDR3, taken from reference TRBV29-1 and TRBJ1-1): SAVISQKPSRDICQRGTSLTIQCQVDSQVTMMFWYRQQPGQSLTLIATANQGSEATYESGFVIDKFPISRPNLTFSTLTVSNMSPEDSSIYLCSVRTGGTEAFFGQGTRLTVV.

A remark on this clone: A junction boundary mismatches the germline segment, possibly from a read error. V and J are TRBV5-1 and TRBJ2-3, with 7 bases lining up with TRBD1. The CDR3 is 14 residues long. Germline V lookup: CDR1 SGHRS, CDR2 YFSETQ. CDR3 region: CASRLDRTTDTQYF. CDR3 sequence (DNA): TGCGCCAGCAGATTGGACAGGACCACAGATACGCAGTATTTT.

This clone showed up just a few times. This rearrangement joins TRBV29-1 to TRBJ2-1, with 10 bases identical to TRBD2. This CDR3 region has 14 residues. The trim removed 6 bases at V and 8 bases at J, leaving 10 bases unmatched. Germline V CDR1 and CDR2: SQVTM, ANQGSEA. CDR3 sequence: CSVTGLAQSYEQFF. CDR3 DNA: TGCAGCGTGACGGGACTAGCGCAGAGTTATGAGCAGTTCTTC.

The table lists this clone with a few counts. CDR3 coding DNA: TGCAGCGTTGGGGGGGAGAATAACTATGGCTACACCTTC. It translates to CSVGGENNYGYTF. This rearrangement joins TRBV29-1 to TRBJ1-2; possible D gene TRBD1, 5 bases. Trimming removed 4 bases at V and 1 base at J, with 10 bases between. Looked up from germline, CDR1 is SQVTM and CDR2 is ANQGSEA. CDR3 length: 13 amino acids. Looking up the rest from reference TRBV29-1 and TRBJ1-2 gives the full variable domain: SAVISQKPSRDICQRGTSLTIQCQVDSQVTMMFWYRQQPGQSLTLIATANQGSEATYESGFVIDKFPISRPNLTFSTLTVSNMSPEDSSIYLCSVGGENNYGYTFGSGTRLTVV.

This rearrangement joins TRBV29-1 to TRBJ1-5, with D possibly being TRBD1 (5 bases). CDR3 length equals 13 residues. Germline values: CDR1 SQVTM, CDR2 ANQGSEA. Trimming left V 7 bases short and J 3 bases short, with 13 bases between. CDR3 nucleotides: TGCAGCGCAAGGGACGGGCCCAATCAGCCCCAGCATTTT. Protein: CSARDGPNQPQHF.

In this sample, this clone turned up a few times. The chain couples TRBV30 to TRBJ1-1; D remains unclear. CDR3 length: 10 residues. With 3 bases removed from V and 5 bases from J, the gap between germline ends came to 4 bases. Germline V gives CDR1 GTSNPN, CDR2 SVGIG (reference sequence). CDR3 protein: CAWSRTEAFF. CDR3 nucleotides: TGTGCCTGGAGCAGGACTGAAGCTTTCTTT.

The chain employs TRBV5-1 and TRBJ2-5; D is undetermined. V was cut by 2 bases and J by 4 bases, with 15 bases left in between. Germline CDR1 is SGHRS and CDR2 is YFSETQ. This CDR3 comprises 15 residues. CDR3 DNA: TGCGCCAGCAGCTTAGCACCGTCGATGGGAGAGACCCAGTACTTC. Protein: CASSLAPSMGETQYF.